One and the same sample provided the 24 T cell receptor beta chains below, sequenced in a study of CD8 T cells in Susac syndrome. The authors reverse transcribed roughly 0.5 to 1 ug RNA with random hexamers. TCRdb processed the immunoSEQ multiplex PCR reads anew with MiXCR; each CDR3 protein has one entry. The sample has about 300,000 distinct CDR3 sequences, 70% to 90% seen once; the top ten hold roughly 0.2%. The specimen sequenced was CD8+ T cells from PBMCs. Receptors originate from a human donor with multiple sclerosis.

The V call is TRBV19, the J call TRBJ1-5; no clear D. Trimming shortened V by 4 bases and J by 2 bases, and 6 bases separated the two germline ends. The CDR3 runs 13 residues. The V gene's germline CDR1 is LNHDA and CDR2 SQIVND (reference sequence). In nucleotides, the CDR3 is TGTGCCAGTAGTAAATCGGGCAATCAGCCCCAGCATTTT. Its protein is CASSKSGNQPQHF.

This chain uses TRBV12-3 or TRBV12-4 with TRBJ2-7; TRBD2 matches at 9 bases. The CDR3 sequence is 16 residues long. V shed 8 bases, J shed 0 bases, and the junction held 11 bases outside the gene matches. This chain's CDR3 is CASAPEREAYSYEQYF. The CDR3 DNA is TGTGCCAGCGCCCCCGAGCGGGAGGCCTACTCCTACGAGCAGTACTTC.

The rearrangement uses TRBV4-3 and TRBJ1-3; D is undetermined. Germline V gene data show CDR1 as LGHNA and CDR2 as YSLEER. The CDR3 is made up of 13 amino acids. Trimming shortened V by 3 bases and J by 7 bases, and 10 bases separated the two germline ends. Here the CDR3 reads CASSQDLLNTIYF. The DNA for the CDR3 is TGCGCCAGCAGCCAGGACCTCTTGAACACCATATATTTT.

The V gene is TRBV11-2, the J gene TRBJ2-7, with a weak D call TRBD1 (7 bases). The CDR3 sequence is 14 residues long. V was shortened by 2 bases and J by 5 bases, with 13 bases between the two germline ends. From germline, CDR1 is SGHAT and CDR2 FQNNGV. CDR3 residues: CASSLIPGGNEQYF. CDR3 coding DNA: TGTGCCAGCAGCTTAATCCCAGGGGGGAACGAGCAGTACTTC.

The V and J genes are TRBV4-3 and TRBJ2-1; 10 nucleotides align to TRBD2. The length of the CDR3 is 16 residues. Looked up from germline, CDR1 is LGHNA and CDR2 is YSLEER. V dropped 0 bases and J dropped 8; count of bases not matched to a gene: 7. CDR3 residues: CASSQDGLAGVYEQFF. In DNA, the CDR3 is TGCGCCAGCAGCCAAGATGGCCTAGCGGGAGTGTATGAGCAGTTCTTC.

CDR3: CASGSSRDRGFEGYTF. The CDR3, as DNA: TGTGCTAGTGGTTCTTCCCGGGACAGGGGATTCGAGGGCTACACCTTC. V usage is TRBV12-5 and J usage is TRBJ1-2; 10 positions agree with TRBD1. The germline V gene has CDR1 LGHNT and CDR2 FRNRAP. This CDR3 contains 16 residues. J lost 8 bases, V lost 4 bases, and 13 bases had no gene match.

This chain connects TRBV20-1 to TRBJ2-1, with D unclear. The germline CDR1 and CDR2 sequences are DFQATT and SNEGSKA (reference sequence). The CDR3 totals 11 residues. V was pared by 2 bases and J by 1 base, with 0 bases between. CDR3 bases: TGCAGTGCTAGATCCTACAATGAGCAGTTCTTC. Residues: CSARSYNEQFF.

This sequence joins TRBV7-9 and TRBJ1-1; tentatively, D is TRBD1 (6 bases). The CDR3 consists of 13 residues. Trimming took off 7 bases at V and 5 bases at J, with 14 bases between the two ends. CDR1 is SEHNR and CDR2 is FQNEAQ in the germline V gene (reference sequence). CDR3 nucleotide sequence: TGTGCCAGCAAGCAGGTGGGGGCTACTGAAGCTTTCTTT. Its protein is CASKQVGATEAFF.

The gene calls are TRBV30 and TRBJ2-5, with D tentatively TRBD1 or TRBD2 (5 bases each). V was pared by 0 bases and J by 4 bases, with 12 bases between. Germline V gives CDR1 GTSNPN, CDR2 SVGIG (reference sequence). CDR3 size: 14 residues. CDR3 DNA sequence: TGTGCCTGGAGTGTAGGGGCAGGGACAGAGACCCAGTACTTC. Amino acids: CAWSVGAGTETQYF. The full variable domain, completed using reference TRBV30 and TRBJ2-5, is SQTIHQWPATLVQPVGSPLSLECTVEGTSNPNLYWYRQAAGRGLQLLFYSVGIGQISSEVPQNLSASRPQDRQFILSSKKLLLSDSGFYLCAWSVGAGTETQYFGPGTRLLVL.

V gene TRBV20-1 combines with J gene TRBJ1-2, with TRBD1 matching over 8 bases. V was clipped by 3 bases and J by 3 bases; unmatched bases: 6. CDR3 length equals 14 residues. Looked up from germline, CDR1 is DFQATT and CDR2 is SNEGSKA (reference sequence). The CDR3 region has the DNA TGCAGTGCTAGGGACAGGGATCTTGACTATGGCTACACCTTC. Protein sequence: CSARDRDLDYGYTF.

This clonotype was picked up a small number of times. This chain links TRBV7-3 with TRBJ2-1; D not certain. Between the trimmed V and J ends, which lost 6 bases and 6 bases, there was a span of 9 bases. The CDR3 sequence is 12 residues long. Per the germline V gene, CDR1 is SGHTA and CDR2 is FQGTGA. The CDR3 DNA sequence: TGTGCCAGCAGTTCCGTCGGCAATGAGCAGTTCTTC. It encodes CASSSVGNEQFF.

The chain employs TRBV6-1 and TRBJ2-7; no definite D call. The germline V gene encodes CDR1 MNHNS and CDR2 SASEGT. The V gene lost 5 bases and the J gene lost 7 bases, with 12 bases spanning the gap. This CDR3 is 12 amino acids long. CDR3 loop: CASSLLAREQYF. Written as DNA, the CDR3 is TGTGCCAGCAGTCTACTGGCGAGGGAGCAGTACTTC.

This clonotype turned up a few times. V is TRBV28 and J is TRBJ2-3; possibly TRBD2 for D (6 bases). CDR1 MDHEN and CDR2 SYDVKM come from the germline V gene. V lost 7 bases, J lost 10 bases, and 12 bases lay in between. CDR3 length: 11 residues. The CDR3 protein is CASKRVHPQYF. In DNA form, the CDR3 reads TGTGCCAGCAAGCGGGTCCACCCGCAGTATTTT.

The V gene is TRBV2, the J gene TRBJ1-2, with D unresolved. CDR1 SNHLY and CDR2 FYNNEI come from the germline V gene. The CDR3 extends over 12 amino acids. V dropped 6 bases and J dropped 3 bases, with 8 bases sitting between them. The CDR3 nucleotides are TGTGCCAGCAGGGGCTCCGACTATGGCTACACCTTC. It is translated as CASRGSDYGYTF.

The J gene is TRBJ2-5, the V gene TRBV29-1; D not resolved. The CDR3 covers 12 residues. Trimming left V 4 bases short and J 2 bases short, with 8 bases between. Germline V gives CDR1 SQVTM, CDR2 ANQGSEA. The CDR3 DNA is TGCAGCGTTGTGGGCGCACAAGAGACCCAGTACTTC. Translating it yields CSVVGAQETQYF.

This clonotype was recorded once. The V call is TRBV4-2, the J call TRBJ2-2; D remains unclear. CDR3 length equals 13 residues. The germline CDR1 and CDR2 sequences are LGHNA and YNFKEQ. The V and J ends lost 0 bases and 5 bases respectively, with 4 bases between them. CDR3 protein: CASSQDRTGELFF. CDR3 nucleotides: TGTGCCAGCAGCCAAGACAGGACCGGGGAGCTGTTTTTT.

The CDR3 loop reads CASSPGTGASTDTQYF. The DNA of the CDR3 is TGTGCCAGCAGCCCCGGGACAGGGGCTAGCACAGATACGCAGTATTTT. This rearrangement joins TRBV11-2 to TRBJ2-3, with 10 bases identical to TRBD1. Trimming took 5 bases from V and 0 from J; bases not matched to a gene: 5. In germline, CDR1 is SGHAT, CDR2 FQNNGV. The CDR3 length is 16 residues. Drawing the rest from reference TRBV11-2 and TRBJ2-3, the complete variable domain is EAGVAQSPRYKIIEKRQSVAFWCNPISGHATLYWYQQILGQGPKLLIQFQNNGVVDDSQLPKDRFSAERLKGVDSTLKIQPAKLEDSAVYLCASSPGTGASTDTQYFGPGTRLTVL.

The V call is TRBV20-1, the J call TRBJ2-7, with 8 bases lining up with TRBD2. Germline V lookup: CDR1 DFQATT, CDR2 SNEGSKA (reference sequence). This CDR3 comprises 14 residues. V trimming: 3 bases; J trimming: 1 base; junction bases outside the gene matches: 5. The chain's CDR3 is CSARLSSGSYEQYF. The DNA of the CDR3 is TGCAGTGCTAGGCTCTCTAGCGGGTCCTACGAGCAGTACTTC.

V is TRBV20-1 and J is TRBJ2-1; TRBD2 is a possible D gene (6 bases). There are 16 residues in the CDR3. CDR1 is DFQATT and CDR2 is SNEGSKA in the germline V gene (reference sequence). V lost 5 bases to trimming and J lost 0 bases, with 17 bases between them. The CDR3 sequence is CSARLTGGSSYNEQFF. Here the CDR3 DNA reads TGCAGTGCTCGACTGACTGGGGGGAGCTCCTACAATGAGCAGTTCTTC.

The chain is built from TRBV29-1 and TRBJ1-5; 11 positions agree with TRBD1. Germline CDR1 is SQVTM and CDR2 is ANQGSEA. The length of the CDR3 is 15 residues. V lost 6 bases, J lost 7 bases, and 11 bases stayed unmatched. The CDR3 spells CSVRKDRGQGQPQHF. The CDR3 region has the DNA TGCAGCGTAAGAAAGGACAGGGGGCAGGGGCAGCCCCAGCATTTT.

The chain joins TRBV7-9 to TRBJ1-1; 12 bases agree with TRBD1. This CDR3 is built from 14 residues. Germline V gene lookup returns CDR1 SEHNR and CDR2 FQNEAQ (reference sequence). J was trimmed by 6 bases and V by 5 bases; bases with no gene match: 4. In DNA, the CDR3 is TGTGCCAGCAGCCTGGGACAGGGGGCAGCTGAAGCTTTCTTT. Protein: CASSLGQGAAEAFF.

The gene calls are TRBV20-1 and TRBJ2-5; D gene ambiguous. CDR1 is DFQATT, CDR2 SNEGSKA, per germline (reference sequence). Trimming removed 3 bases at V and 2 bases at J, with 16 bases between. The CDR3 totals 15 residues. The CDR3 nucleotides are TGCAGTGCTAGTAGGGTGCCAGATATTCAAGAGACCCAGTACTTC. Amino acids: CSASRVPDIQETQYF.

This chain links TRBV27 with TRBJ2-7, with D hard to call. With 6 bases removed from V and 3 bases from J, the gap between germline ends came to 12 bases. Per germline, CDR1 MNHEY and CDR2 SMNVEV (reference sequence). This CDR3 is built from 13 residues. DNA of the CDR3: TGTGCCAGCAGCCTTATAGTCGGCTACGAGCAGTACTTC. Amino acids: CASSLIVGYEQYF.

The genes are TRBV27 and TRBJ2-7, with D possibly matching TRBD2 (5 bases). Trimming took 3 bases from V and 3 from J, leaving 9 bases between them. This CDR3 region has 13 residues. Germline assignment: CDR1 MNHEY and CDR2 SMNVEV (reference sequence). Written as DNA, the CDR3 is TGTGCCAGCAGTTTCAATCGGGACTACGAGCAGTACTTC. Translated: CASSFNRDYEQYF.